These 22 T cell receptor beta chains were all obtained from the same sample, sequenced in a study of T cells in tuberculosis. Thawed, overnight-rested PBMC were stained with GMM-loaded CD1B tetramer, viability dye and anti-CD3, then sorted. The CD1B tetramers carried C32 glucose monomycolate purified from Rhodococcus equi. Produced via immunoSEQ multiplex PCR; TCRdb's table is partial and in-frame only. The sample has around 60,000 clones; around 86% are singletons. Sequencing was performed on CD1b-GMM tetramer-negative cells sorted from PBMCs. The receptors were sampled from an adult woman with latent tuberculosis.

This rearrangement joins TRBV14 to TRBJ2-1; possible D gene TRBD2, 6 bases. Germline CDR1 SGHDN, CDR2 FVKESK. Trimming took off 0 bases at V and 4 bases at J, with 10 bases between the two ends. This CDR3 has 15 residues. The CDR3 spells CASSQDRLDYNEQFF. CDR3 in DNA: TGTGCCAGCAGCCAAGATCGACTAGATTACAATGAGCAGTTCTTC.

The genes are TRBV28 and TRBJ2-1; 9 bases align to TRBD1. CDR1 MDHEN and CDR2 SYDVKM come from the germline V gene. This CDR3 comprises 14 residues. With 6 bases clipped from V and 7 bases from J, the junction kept 7 bases outside the gene matches. This chain's CDR3 is CASSQQGATNEQFF. The CDR3 DNA is TGTGCCAGCAGCCAACAGGGGGCGACGAATGAGCAGTTCTTC.

This rearrangement joins TRBV7-2 to TRBJ1-5; weak D call: TRBD1 (5 bases). Germline CDR1 SGHTA, CDR2 FQGNSA. The V and J ends lost 2 bases and 4 bases respectively, with 6 bases between them. The CDR3 sequence is 13 residues long. In DNA form, the CDR3 reads TGTGCCAGCAGCTTAAGACAGAATCAGCCCCAGCATTTT. As protein: CASSLRQNQPQHF.

Regarding this clone: Other DNA sequences of this sample code for an identical CDR3. This sequence joins TRBV5-1 and TRBJ1-6, with unresolved D. Germline CDR1 SGHRS, CDR2 YFSETQ. V was shortened by 0 bases and J by 7 bases, with 5 bases between the two germline ends. The CDR3 runs 13 residues. CDR3 nucleotide sequence: TGCGCCAGCAGCTTGGACAAAAATTCACCCCTCCACTTT. Its protein product is CASSLDKNSPLHF.

The CDR3 DNA sequence: TGTGCCAGCAGCCCTCGAGAGGGGGCCGGGGAGACCCAGTACTTC. Its translation: CASSPREGAGETQYF. The chain has TRBV9 and TRBJ2-5; TRBD1 matches at 7 bases. With V trimmed by 4 bases and J by 5 bases, 11 bases remained unmatched. CDR1 is SGDLS and CDR2 is YYNGEE in the germline V gene. The CDR3 runs 15 residues.

The chain combines TRBV2 with TRBJ2-2; a possible D gene is TRBD1 (6 bases). The CDR3 runs 13 residues. Trimming stripped 6 bases from V and 3 bases from J, with 8 bases between. Germline CDR1 reads SNHLY; CDR2 reads FYNNEI. The CDR3 coding sequence is TGTGCCAGCAGAACAGGGTACACCGGGGAGCTGTTTTTT. Encoded protein: CASRTGYTGELFF. Using reference TRBV2 and TRBJ2-2 for the parts outside the CDR3, the full variable domain is EPEVTQTPSHQVTQMGQEVILRCVPISNHLYFYWYRQILGQKVEFLVSFYNNEISEKSEIFDDQFSVERPDGSNFTLKIRSTKLEDSAMYFCASRTGYTGELFFGEGSRLTVL.

The CDR3 nucleotides are TGTGCCAGCAGTGAAGATCCTCCCCAGGGAAGGACCCAGTACTTC. It specifies CASSEDPPQGRTQYF. The rearrangement uses TRBV25-1 and TRBJ2-5; perhaps TRBD1 as D (5 bases). V was pared by 2 bases and J by 7 bases, with 17 bases between. Germline-derived CDR1 and CDR2 are MGHDK and SYGVNS. The CDR3 sequence is 15 residues long.

This chain uses TRBV6-6 with TRBJ2-7; TRBD1 agrees at 9 bases. This CDR3 spans 14 amino acids. Germline CDR1 reads MNHNY; CDR2 reads SVGAGI (reference sequence). V shed 2 bases, J shed 3 bases, and the junction held 2 bases outside the gene matches. CDR3 sequence: CASSYGTGYYEQYF. The CDR3 bases are TGTGCCAGCAGTTACGGGACAGGGTACTACGAGCAGTACTTC.

This chain links TRBV19 with TRBJ1-5; 9 bases are a match to TRBD1. The V gene end was trimmed by 5 bases and the J gene end by 0 bases; junction bases not matched to a gene: 8. The CDR3 length is 17 residues. The germline CDR1 and CDR2 sequences are LNHDA and SQIVND (reference sequence). For the CDR3, the DNA is TGTGCCAGTAGTTATTCCGGGACAGGGAGTAGCAATCAGCCCCAGCATTTT. Translation gives CASSYSGTGSSNQPQHF.

This clone was observed a few times. The chain carries TRBV10-3 and TRBJ1-2; perhaps TRBD1 as D (5 bases). The CDR3 is 13 amino acids. The germline V and J ends were trimmed by 2 bases and 2 bases, with 6 bases remaining between them. CDR1 and CDR2 from the germline V gene are ENHRY and SYGVKD. The CDR3 spells CAISERGNYGYTF. The CDR3 region has the DNA TGTGCCATCAGTGAGAGGGGCAACTATGGCTACACCTTC.

The rearrangement joins TRBV5-1 to TRBJ2-7; D perhaps matches TRBD1 (6 bases). Trimming cost V 3 bases and J 3 bases, with 7 bases left between them. The CDR3 spans 12 residues. Germline values: CDR1 SGHRS, CDR2 YFSETQ. CDR3 DNA sequence: TGCGCCAGCAGCTCGGACAGCTACGAGCAGTACTTC. Translation: CASSSDSYEQYF.

For the CDR3, the DNA is TGTGCCAGCAGCCCGACTAGCGGGGAAGTCTTAGATACGCAGTATTTT. This translates into CASSPTSGEVLDTQYF. This sequence joins TRBV4-2 and TRBJ2-3, with TRBD2 matching over 11 bases. Trimming cost V 4 bases and J 5 bases; bases outside gene matches: 8. Germline values: CDR1 LGHNA, CDR2 YNFKEQ. The CDR3 covers 16 residues.

The genes are TRBV6-5 and TRBJ2-3, with 7 bases matching TRBD2. V lost 6 bases, J lost 4 bases, and 1 base stayed unmatched. CDR1 is MNHEY, CDR2 SVGAGI, per germline. The CDR3 runs to 12 residues. The CDR3 reads CASRGGPDTQYF. The CDR3 region has the DNA TGTGCCAGCAGGGGAGGGCCAGATACGCAGTATTTT.

The rearrangement joins TRBV6-1 to TRBJ2-1, with a weak D call TRBD1 (6 bases). V lost 2 bases, J lost 0 bases, and 8 bases lay in between. Germline V gene data show CDR1 as MNHNS and CDR2 as SASEGT. CDR3 length equals 15 residues. The DNA of the CDR3 is TGTGCCAGCAGTGAACAGGGGACCTCCTACAATGAGCAGTTCTTC. It translates to CASSEQGTSYNEQFF.

The DNA for the CDR3 is TGTGCCAGTAGGGACAGGGGGAACACTGAAGCTTTCTTT. Amino acid sequence: CASRDRGNTEAFF. The chain uses TRBV19 and TRBJ1-1; 9 nucleotides align to TRBD1. CDR3 length: 13 amino acids. Per the germline V gene, CDR1 is LNHDA and CDR2 is SQIVND (reference sequence). V shed 6 bases, J shed 1 base, and the junction held 0 bases outside the gene matches.

V usage is TRBV5-4 and J usage is TRBJ1-2; possible D gene TRBD1, 6 bases. Germline V gene lookup returns CDR1 SGHNT and CDR2 YYREEE (reference sequence). Deletions cut 0 bases from V and 4 bases from J, with 16 bases between. The CDR3 extends over 16 amino acids. The CDR3 loop reads CASSLELGARGYGYTF. Here the CDR3 DNA reads TGTGCCAGCAGCTTGGAACTCGGGGCCAGGGGCTATGGCTACACCTTC.

The V and J genes are TRBV12-5 and TRBJ2-3; 8 nucleotides match TRBD2. The CDR3 consists of 14 residues. Germline V gives CDR1 LGHNT, CDR2 FRNRAP. With 2 bases clipped from V and 6 bases from J, the junction kept 4 bases outside the gene matches. As DNA, the CDR3 is TGTGCTAGTGGTTTGTCCCGACTAGCGGATACGCAGTATTTT. This gives the protein CASGLSRLADTQYF.

The rearrangement uses TRBV19 and TRBJ1-1; maybe TRBD1 (6 bases). The CDR3 length is 14 residues. The germline CDR1 and CDR2 sequences are LNHDA and SQIVND (reference sequence). V gave up 8 bases and J gave up 0 bases, with 13 bases separating them. CDR3 loop: CASGGQTVNTEAFF. The CDR3 DNA reads TGTGCCAGTGGAGGACAGACAGTGAACACTGAAGCTTTCTTT. Drawing the rest from reference TRBV19 and TRBJ1-1, the complete variable domain is DGGITQSPKYLFRKEGQNVTLSCEQNLNHDAMYWYRQDPGQGLRLIYYSQIVNDFQKGDIAEGYSVSREKKESFPLTVTSAQKNPTAFYLCASGGQTVNTEAFFGQGTRLTVV.

V gene TRBV29-1 combines with J gene TRBJ2-1; D perhaps matches TRBD2 (6 bases). Trimming pared 4 bases from V and 7 bases from J, leaving 11 bases between. CDR3 length: 12 residues. Germline-derived CDR1 and CDR2 are SQVTM and ANQGSEA. In nucleotides, the CDR3 is TGCAGCGTTGTGGCGGGATGGAATGAGCAGTTCTTC. Protein sequence: CSVVAGWNEQFF.

The gene calls are TRBV7-6 and TRBJ1-3; 8 positions agree with TRBD1. From germline, CDR1 is SGHVS and CDR2 FNYEAQ. CDR3 length: 15 amino acids. V lost 4 bases and J lost 6; bases outside the gene matches: 8. This chain's CDR3 is CASSSQDRVQNTIYF. The DNA of the CDR3 is TGTGCCAGCAGCTCGCAGGACAGGGTACAAAACACCATATATTTT.

V and J are TRBV4-1 and TRBJ2-7; 10 bases agree with TRBD1. Germline V gene sequence: CDR1 MGHRA, CDR2 YSYEKL. The CDR3 has 13 amino acids. Trimming at V came to 4 bases and at J to 3 bases, leaving 0 bases not matched to a gene. CDR3 in DNA: TGCGCCAGCAGCCGGGACAGGGGCTACGAGCAGTACTTC. Translation: CASSRDRGYEQYF.

V is TRBV4-3 and J is TRBJ2-1; TRBD2 agrees at 8 bases. This CDR3 is 15 amino acids long. CDR1 is LGHNA and CDR2 is YSLEER in the germline V gene. The V segment lost 3 bases and the J segment 4 bases; nucleotides outside the gene matches: 5. CDR3 amino acids: CASSQASGGYNEQFF. CDR3 sequence (DNA): TGCGCCAGCAGCCAGGCAAGCGGGGGATACAATGAGCAGTTCTTC.